This T cell receptor beta chain is from a study of glioma-infiltrating T cells after dendritic cell vaccination (dated by TCRdb to the mid-2010s). General notes on the study: A cohort of roughly 15 glioblastoma patients from Phase I and II dendritic cell vaccination trials was included, of whom 9 were newly diagnosed and 6 had recurrent disease. Between 2003 and 2012, the patients were given dendritic cell vaccination pulsed with autologous tumor lysate. The vaccine was prepared from monocyte-derived dendritic cells that were cultured for about 7 days with IL-4 and GM-CSF and then pulsed overnight with autologous tumor lysate. Each patient got three intradermal injections of the dendritic cell vaccine, spaced at biweekly intervals, in the arm below the axilla. In glioblastoma patients vaccinated with dendritic cells, deep sequencing of TCR beta CDR3 regions served to measure the amount of tumor-infiltrating lymphocytes and to compare repertoires between tumor and blood. TCR sequencing metrics, including TIL content and tumor-blood repertoire overlap, were correlated with survival after dendritic cell vaccination. On the study overall, not on this receptor specifically: The three-group TCR overlap response model was described as speculative and requiring prospective validation. After dendritic cell vaccination, a higher estimated pretreatment TIL content predicted longer time to progression and longer overall survival. The cohort was small and heterogeneous, few patients had complete blood and tumor sets, and even fewer had initial-recurrent tumor pairs. TCR clonality showed no direct relationship with survival, which suggests that a diverse polyclonal response may matter.

With regard to this clone: Its recognized antigen is unknown. No base-level quality is on record; no much larger clone is a single base apart.

The CDR3 sequence holds 13 residues, the cysteine and phenylalanine included. Only CDR3 DNA is held: 39 bases, read in frame from base 1. CDR1 and CDR2 are drawn from the germline V gene (reference sequence): GTSNPN, SVGIG. V loses 1 base at its end and J loses 5 bases; junction bases beyond the gene matches: 5. Taken with the paper, the label for time point translates to: after dendritic cell vaccination, including at tumor progression/relapse. To be selected, patients needed enough residual fresh-frozen tumor tissue and more than two years of available survival data. Molecular status otherwise varied across the glioblastoma patients, but none of them carried an isocitrate dehydrogenase mutation. PBMC collection took place before vaccination, two weeks after the third vaccination, and at tumor progression if progression occurred. The Qiagen DNeasy Blood extraction Kit was used for extraction of genomic DNA.

The immunoSEQ assay amplified TCRB CDR3 regions from approximately 1.8 micrograms of genomic DNA, or from all available DNA when less than that amount was available. The multiplex PCR relied on 60 forward primers for TCR V beta segments and 13 reverse primers for J beta segments. Synthetic control templates were spiked into each sample at limiting dilution to estimate reads per starting template. The Illumina HiSeq System generated 87 bp sequencing reads. In the original analysis: PCR and sequencing errors were removed by merging closely related sequences with a nearest neighbor algorithm. TCR overlap was measured as the percentage of unique tumor TCR beta sequences also present in the same patient's peripheral blood. TCRdb took this table from immuneACCESS and kept in-frame rearrangements with V and J called. Such tables lack part of the clones; where checked against another copy, unresolved V genes explain under half of the gap, and the rest is unexplained. That table supplies the V and J calls and clone size; D and trimming were determined from the DNA. Across this sample there are some 60,000 clones, with roughly 80% seen only once. The top ten constitute around 14% of the sample.

The chain uses TRBV30 and TRBJ2-7, with TRBD1 identical over 7 junction bases. The receptor was isolated from a human donor with glioblastoma. Sample: blood, taken after dendritic cell vaccination. The CDR3 amino acid sequence is: CAWSGGTVDEQYF. In nucleotides, the sequence is TGTGCCTGGAGTGGAGGGACAGTAGACGAGCAGTACTTC.